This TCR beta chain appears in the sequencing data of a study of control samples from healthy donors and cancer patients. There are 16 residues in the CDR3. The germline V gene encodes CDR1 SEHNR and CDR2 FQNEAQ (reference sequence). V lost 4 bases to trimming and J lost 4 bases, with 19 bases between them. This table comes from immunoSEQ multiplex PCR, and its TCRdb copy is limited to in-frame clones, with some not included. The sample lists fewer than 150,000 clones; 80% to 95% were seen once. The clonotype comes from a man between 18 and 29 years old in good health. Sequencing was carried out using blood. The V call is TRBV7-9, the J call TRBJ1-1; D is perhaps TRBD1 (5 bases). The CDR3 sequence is CASSSRRAGGSTEAFF. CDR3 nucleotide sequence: TGTGCCAGCAGCTCCCGGCGGGCGGGGGGAAGCACTGAAGCTTTCTTT.